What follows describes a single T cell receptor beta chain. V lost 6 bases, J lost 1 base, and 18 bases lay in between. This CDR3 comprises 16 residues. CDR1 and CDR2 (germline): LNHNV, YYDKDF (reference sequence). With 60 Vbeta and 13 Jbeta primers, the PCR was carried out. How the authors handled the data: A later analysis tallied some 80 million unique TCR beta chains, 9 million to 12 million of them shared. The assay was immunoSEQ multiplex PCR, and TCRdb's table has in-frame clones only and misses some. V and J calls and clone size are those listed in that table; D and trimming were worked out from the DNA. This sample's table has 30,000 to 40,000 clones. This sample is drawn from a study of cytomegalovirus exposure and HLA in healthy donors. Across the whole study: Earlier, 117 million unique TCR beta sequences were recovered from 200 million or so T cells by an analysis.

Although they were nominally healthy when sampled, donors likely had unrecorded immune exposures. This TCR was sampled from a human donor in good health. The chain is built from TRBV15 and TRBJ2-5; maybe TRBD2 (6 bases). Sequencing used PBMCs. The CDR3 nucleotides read TGTGCCACCAGGGAGAACCGGGACTCTCGCCAAGAGACCCAGTACTTC. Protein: CATRENRDSRQETQYF.